Given below is one T cell receptor (beta chain) in context. Its cognate antigen is unknown. The CDR3 consists of 15 residues. With 0 bases clipped from V and 7 bases from J, the junction kept 11 bases outside the gene matches. The V gene's germline CDR1 is DFQATT and CDR2 SNEGSKA (reference sequence). This sample was taken from a study of early T cells in non-severe SARS-CoV-2 infection. Study background: Bulk RNA from unsorted whole blood was sequenced; chains were unpaired. Findings and caveats of the study: VDJdb matching favored anti-spike CD8 responses, missing private and CD4 specificities.

Unique molecular identifier tags were affixed to discrete cDNA molecules. Each CDR3 protein is one row after TCRdb ran MiXCR on the 5' RACE reads. The table records approximately 52,000 distinct CDR3 sequences, approximately 8% of them present only once. Sequenced material: whole blood. The origin of this receptor is an adult who was a healthcare worker with PCR-confirmed SARS-CoV-2 infection or an uninfected control (not recorded which). The rearrangement joins TRBV20-1 to TRBJ2-5; TRBD2 matches at 7 bases. The CDR3 here is CSARESGIYAGTQYF. CDR3 nucleotide sequence: TGCAGTGCTAGAGAAAGCGGGATTTACGCGGGGACCCAGTACTTC.